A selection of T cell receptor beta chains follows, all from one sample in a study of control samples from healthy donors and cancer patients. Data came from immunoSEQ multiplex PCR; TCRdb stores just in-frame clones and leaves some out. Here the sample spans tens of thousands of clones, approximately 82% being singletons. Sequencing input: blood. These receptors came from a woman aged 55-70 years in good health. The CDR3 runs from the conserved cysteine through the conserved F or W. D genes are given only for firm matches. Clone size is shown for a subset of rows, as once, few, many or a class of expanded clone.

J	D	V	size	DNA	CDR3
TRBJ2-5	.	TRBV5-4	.	TGTGCCAGCAACCCAAACAGGGAAGAGACCCAGTACTTC	CASNPNREETQYF
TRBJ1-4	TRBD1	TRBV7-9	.	TGTGCCAGCAGCCTGGGACAGGGAAAAGAAAAACTGTTTTTT	CASSLGQGKEKLFF
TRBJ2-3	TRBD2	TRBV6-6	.	TGTGCCAGCAGGCGCCTAGCGGGGGCGCAGACAGATACGCAGTATTTT	CASRRLAGAQTDTQYF
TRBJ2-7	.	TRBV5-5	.	TGTGCCAGCAGCTACGCCCAGAGCTCCTACGAGCAGTACTTC	CASSYAQSSYEQYF
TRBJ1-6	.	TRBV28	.	TGTGCCAGCACCCTGGCGGAGAAGAAGCCCCGTTCGTCACCCCTCCACTTT	CASTLAEKKPRSSPLHF
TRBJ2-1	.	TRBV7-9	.	TGTGCCAGCAGCTTAGGGGAAAGGGGACGGACAAAGTTCTTC	CASSLGERGRTKFF
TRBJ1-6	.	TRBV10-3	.	TGTGCCATCAGTGAGTCGAAGGGCCCTAGGAATTCACCCCTCCACTTT	CAISESKGPRNSPLHF
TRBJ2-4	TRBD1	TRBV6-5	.	TGTGCCAGCAGCCCCCCGGGACAGGGCTACATTCAGTACTTC	CASSPPGQGYIQYF
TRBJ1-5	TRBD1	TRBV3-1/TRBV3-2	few	TGTGCCAGCAGCCAGCCGGGACAGGGCTATAGAAGCAATCAGCCCCAGCATTTT	CASSQPGQGYRSNQPQHF
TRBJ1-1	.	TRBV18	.	TGTGCCAGCTCACCACCTAACAGCATGAACACTGAAGCTTTCTTT	CASSPPNSMNTEAFF
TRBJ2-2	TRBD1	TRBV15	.	TGTGCCACCAGCAGAGTAGACAGGGCCGGCGGGGAGCTGTTTTTT	CATSRVDRAGGELFF
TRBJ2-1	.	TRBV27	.	TGTGCCAGCAGTCCGGGGATAGCGGTCAATGAGCAGTTCTTC	CASSPGIAVNEQFF
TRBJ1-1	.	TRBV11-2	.	TGTGCCAGCAGCAATCGACAGGAAGCTTTCTTT	CASSNRQEAFF
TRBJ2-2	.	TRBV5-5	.	TGTGCCAGCAGCTTGTCTCCGCTAGCGTCCACCGGGGAGCTGTTTTTT	CASSLSPLASTGELFF
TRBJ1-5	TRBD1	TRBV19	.	TGTGCCAGTACCTTGGGCTGGCAGGGGGCAAGTTCACGCAATCAGCCCCAGCATTTT	CASTLGWQGASSRNQPQHF
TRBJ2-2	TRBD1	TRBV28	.	TGTGCCAGCAGTTTAACGCAGGGGGCGCACACCGGGGAGCTGTTTTTT	CASSLTQGAHTGELFF
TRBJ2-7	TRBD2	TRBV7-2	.	TGTGCCAGCAGCTTAGAAAGAGCTAGCGGACCCTACGAGCAGTACTTC	CASSLERASGPYEQYF
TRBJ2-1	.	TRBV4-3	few	TGCGCCAGCAGCCAGGAGCCGTACAATGAGCAGTTCTTC	CASSQEPYNEQFF
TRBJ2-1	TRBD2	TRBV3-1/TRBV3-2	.	TGTGCCAGCAGCCAACTAGCGGGAGATGAGCAGTTCTTC	CASSQLAGDEQFF
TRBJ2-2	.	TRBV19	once	TGTGCCAGTAGTAGGCTAGGGGACACCGGGGAGCTGTTTTTT	CASSRLGDTGELFF
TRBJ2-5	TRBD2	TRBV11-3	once	TGTGCCAGCAGCTTAATTATAGCGGGGGAAGAGACCCAGTACTTC	CASSLIIAGEETQYF
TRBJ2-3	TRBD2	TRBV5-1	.	TGCGCCAGCAGCTTCGGAGCGGGAGGCGCAGATACGCAGTATTTT	CASSFGAGGADTQYF
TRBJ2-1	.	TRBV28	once	TGTGCCAGCAGGGCCGGGAACTCCTACAATGAGCAGTTCTTC	CASRAGNSYNEQFF
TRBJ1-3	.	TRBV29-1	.	TGCAGCGTCGATCTGGGAGTAAATGGAAACACCATATATTTT	CSVDLGVNGNTIYF
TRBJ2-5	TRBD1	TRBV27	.	TGTGCCAGCAGTTTTTCTATACCCCGGGACAGGGGGCGGCAGACCCAGTACTTC	CASSFSIPRDRGRQTQYF
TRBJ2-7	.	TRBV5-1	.	TGCGCCAGCAGCTTAGGAGCTGGGCAAGTATACGAGCAGTACTTC	CASSLGAGQVYEQYF
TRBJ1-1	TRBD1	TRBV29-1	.	TGCAGCGGACAGACAGGGGCGTATAACACTGAAGCTTTCTTT	CSGQTGAYNTEAFF
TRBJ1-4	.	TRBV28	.	TGTGCCAGCGGGGTTAATGAAAAACTGTTTTTT	CASGVNEKLFF
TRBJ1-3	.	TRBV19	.	TGTGCCAGTAGTCCTTGGGGGACTGGAAACACCATATATTTT	CASSPWGTGNTIYF
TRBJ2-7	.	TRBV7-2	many	TGTGCCAGCAGCCCAGCAAGCAACTACGAGCAGTACTTC	CASSPASNYEQYF
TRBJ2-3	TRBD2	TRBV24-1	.	TGTGCCACCGAGCGGGACAGCACAGATACGCAGTATTTT	CATERDSTDTQYF
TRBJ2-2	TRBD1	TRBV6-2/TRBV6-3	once	TGTGCCAGCAGTCCGGGACAGATCCTGACCGGGGAGCTGTTTTTT	CASSPGQILTGELFF
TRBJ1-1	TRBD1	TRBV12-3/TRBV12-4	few	TGTGCCAGCAGTTTAGCCAGGGGGACTGAAGCTTTCTTT	CASSLARGTEAFF
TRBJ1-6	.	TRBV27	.	TGTGCCAGCAGTTCCAACGGTTCACCCCTCCACTTT	CASSSNGSPLHF
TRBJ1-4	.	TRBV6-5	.	TGTGCCAGCAAGGGAGACAGGTCTAATGAAAAACTGTTTTTT	CASKGDRSNEKLFF
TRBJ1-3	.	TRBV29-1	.	TGCAGCGTCATTGGGGGAAACACCATATATTTT	CSVIGGNTIYF
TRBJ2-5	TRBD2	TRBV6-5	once	TGTGCCAGCAGTCGGGGGGGCGGGGAGACCCAGTACTTC	CASSRGGGETQYF
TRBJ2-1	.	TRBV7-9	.	TGTGCCAGCAGCTTATCATTGTCTAAGCTGTTCTTC	CASSLSLSKLFF
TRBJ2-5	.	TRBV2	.	TGTGCCAGCAGTGCATCAGAAGGAGAGACCCAGTACTTC	CASSASEGETQYF
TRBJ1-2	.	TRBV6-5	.	TGTGCCAGCAGTTACTCGGCGGTCCCCGGTCGCTATGGCTACACCTTC	CASSYSAVPGRYGYTF
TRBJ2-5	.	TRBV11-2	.	TGTGCCAGCAGCCGTACAGGTTTCCAAGAGACCCAGTACTTC	CASSRTGFQETQYF
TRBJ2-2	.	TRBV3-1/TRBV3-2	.	TGTGCCAGCAGCCAATTCGGTATTTCCGGGGAGCTGTTTTTT	CASSQFGISGELFF
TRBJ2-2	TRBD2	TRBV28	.	TGTGCCAGCAGTCCAACTAGCGGGAGGGCCGGGGAGCTGTTTTTT	CASSPTSGRAGELFF
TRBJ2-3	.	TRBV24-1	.	TGTGCCACCAGTGACCCCAATAGCTTCCTCACGCAGTATTTT	CATSDPNSFLTQYF
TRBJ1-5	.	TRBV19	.	TGTGCCAGTAGTCCCAACAGGGTCTATAGCAATCAGCCCCAGCATTTT	CASSPNRVYSNQPQHF